The source of this T cell receptor beta chain is a study of early T cells in non-severe SARS-CoV-2 infection. Study-level background: Chains were unpaired, as sequencing was done on bulk RNA from unsorted whole blood.

The CDR3 is made up of 14 amino acids. Looked up from germline, CDR1 is LGHNA and CDR2 is YNFKEQ. V gave up 0 bases and J gave up 5 bases, with 10 bases separating them. Findings and limits, study-wide: Private and CD4 specificities were missed by VDJdb matching, which favored anti-spike CD8 responses.

This clonotype occurred many times. The antigen is undetermined. Unique molecular identifier tags were affixed to discrete cDNA molecules. TCRdb independently ran MiXCR on the 5' RACE reads; one entry per CDR3 protein. The sample carries 35,000 to 50,000 distinct CDR3 sequences, about 5.9% recorded once. Source: whole blood, taken at baseline. V is TRBV4-2 and J is TRBJ2-5, with D tentatively TRBD1 or TRBD2 (5 bases each). This TCR came from an adult who was a healthcare worker with PCR-confirmed SARS-CoV-2 infection or an uninfected control (not recorded which). The CDR3 sequence: CASSQDRRDETQYF. The CDR3, as DNA: TGTGCCAGCAGCCAAGATCGACGGGACGAGACCCAGTACTTC.